The TCR beta chain under discussion was sequenced for a study of T and B cells in COVID-19 patients. Study-wide points: Highly clonal in active COVID-19, TRB repertoires exceeded healthy-donor diversity and richness at recovery.

Blood genomic DNA input for TRB amplification was about 240-550 ng. Multiplex PCR with BIOMED2 TRB-A/B primer pools amplified TRB rearrangements. Each CDR3 protein gets one entry after TCRdb re-called the multiplex PCR reads with MiXCR. The sample lists some 8,900 distinct CDR3 sequences, around 29% occurring once. On this clonotype: The target antigen is unknown.

This TCR derives from a human donor who had recovered from COVID-19. Sequencing input: blood.

The CDR3 DNA reads TGTGCCACCGCCCAGGGCAGGGGGGGGCGCTACACCTTC. Its translation is CATAQGRGGRYTF. The chain couples TRBV12-3 or TRBV12-4 to TRBJ1-2, with 7 bases lining up with TRBD1. V trimming: 10 bases; J trimming: 9 bases; junction bases outside the gene matches: 14. The CDR3 consists of 13 residues.